This TCR beta chain was recovered during a study of naive and memory T cell subsets (TCRdb year 2017). Some background on the complete study: Sorted naive and memory T cell subsets from peripheral blood were analyzed in the study using a UMI-based, open-source pipeline for TCR alpha and beta sequencing. IgG serology results and the functional CMV T cell responses were in complete agreement. RNA was DNase-treated and reverse transcribed with TCR constant-region primers, mostly using SuperScript III. General conclusions and limits of the study: TCR abundance followed a power law whose exponent differed between naive and memory subsets but was consistent across the three individuals. Single alpha or beta chain sequences, rather than paired alpha/beta receptors, were used to define clonotypes. RNA-based TCR counts may be influenced by expression changes linked to T cell activation and differentiation. Gini index rose and Shannon and inverse Simpson diversity fell from naive through CM, EM and EMRA in both CD4 and CD8 cells. A few larger clonotypes were present in naive repertoires, especially CD8 naive repertoires, and these clonotypes were possibly memory cells re-expressing CD45RA. The repertoire findings for the naive and memory subsets could not be validated, as no ground truth was available. Once error correction was done, more than 90% of naive TCR sequences showed up just once, which made the naive abundance distributions much steeper than those of the memory subsets.

Details on this clonotype: It has no known antigen specificity. No much larger clone exists at a distance of one base, and base qualities are not known.

The cysteine opens and the phenylalanine closes a CDR3 of 13 amino acids. Only CDR3 DNA is held: 39 bases, read in frame from base 1. In the germline V gene, CDR1 corresponds to MGHRA and CDR2 to YSYEKL. V loses 8 bases, J loses 0 bases, and the germline ends lie 10 bases apart. Library preparation used UMI-ligation and nested PCR. An equimolar mix of two oligonucleotides covering both TRBC1 and TRBC2 was used as the beta constant-region primer. The ligated cDNA went through four rounds of PCR with nested alpha and beta constant-region primers together with the SP2 primer. A single-stranded oligonucleotide carrying the SP2 primer and a 12-nucleotide UMI was ligated to the 3' end of the cDNA by T4 RNA ligase 1. Incubation of the ligation reaction lasted roughly 19-24 hours at 16 degrees C. PCR2 was usually performed as a SYBR Green qPCR and halted at a preset threshold so that over-amplification would not occur. Apart from the first purification, every purification step used Agencourt AMPure XP magnetic beads. Library amounts were measured by Qubit and library quality was assessed on a TapeStation, where the main peak was expected at around 650 bp. Sequencing of the pooled libraries was done on an Illumina MiSeq using v2 2x251 paired-end kits, which typically yielded about 0.85-2 million reads per sample. Each sample's library went into the pool at 4 nM, and about 5-7.5% PhiX was added to help with cluster recognition. On the authors' methods: Decombinator assigned V and J genes to Demultiplexor-processed FASTQ reads by tag matching, allowing a single base-pair mismatch. Collapsinator relied on UMIs to fix sequencing errors as well as frequency errors caused by PCR heterogeneity. TCRs were translated and CDR3s were extracted from the conserved cysteine to the FGXG phenylalanine by CDR3Translator, with non-productive sequences being flagged. Gini, Shannon entropy and inverse Simpson indices were calculated on repertoires that had been subsampled to equal numbers of UMI-defined TCRs. Power-law fits to clonotype abundance distributions were performed by maximum likelihood within the linear range. For one naive CD8 sample, the pipeline and MIGEC produced similar UMI counts, unique TCR numbers and clonal distributions. In one analysis, naive TCRs that were also found in any memory subset of the same donor were excluded from the naive repertoire. A set of under 8,500 CMV-associated CDR3 sequences, compiled from VDJdb and a published dataset, was used to search the repertoires. TCRdb took the public reads, trimmed them with fastp at Q25, ran MiXCR for clone calling and kept in-frame beta chains. A single entry per CDR3 protein holds the most common genes and DNA from its merged rows. The V and J calls here are based on TCRdb, not the publication. This sample has approximately 150,000 distinct CDR3 sequences in its table, and approximately 24% of those were observed once. Together, the top ten hold 0.09% to 0.13% of the sample.

From the second PCR step onward, the TCR alpha chain libraries and the TCR beta chain libraries were amplified separately. CMV status of each donor was established by measuring IFNgamma production from CD4+ T cells after fresh PBMCs were stimulated overnight with CMV viral lysate. Using Miltenyi beads, CD4 T cells were first positively selected, and CD8 T cells were then positively selected from the CD4-negative fraction. After staining for CD3, CD4, CD8, CD45RA, CD27 and a live/dead dye, cells were sorted on a BD Aria II into four subsets based on CD45RA and CD27. A few healthy volunteers provided blood, and each donor's sample was split into CD4 and CD8 T cells and then further divided into four differentiation subsets. Approximately 130 ml of peripheral blood was drawn per donor, and PBMC were isolated by Ficoll-Paque PLUS density-gradient centrifugation. After sorting, cells were lysed in RLT buffer, RNA was extracted using a Qiagen RNeasy kit, and the extracted RNA was stored at -80 degrees C.

The TCR sequence derives from a human donor in good health. This sequence uses TRBV4-1 and TRBJ2-5, and possibly TRBD1, on 7 matching bases. The specimen sequenced was naive CD4+ T cells from blood. Read against the paper, the sample's cell subset or site label means: naive T cells, CD45RA high CD27+. CDR3 loop: CASAGGYQETQYF. The DNA sequence follows: TGCGCCAGCGCAGGGGGGTACCAAGAGACCCAGTACTTC.